This T cell receptor beta chain is drawn from a study of T cell responses to AZD1222 COVID-19 vaccine. Notes on the study in general: White British people made up most donors, females outnumbered males, and clonal diversity was possibly underestimated. Repertoire sampling happened only post peak T cell response.

In regard to this clone: Its antigen remains unknown.

Clones were sequenced by immunoSEQ multiplex PCR, and TCRdb holds only the in-frame ones, with some missing. Among over 50,000 clones, approximately 88% were seen once, and the ten largest hold 25% to 30%. Trimming took off 2 bases at V and 3 bases at J, with 11 bases between the two ends. CDR1 is LNHDA and CDR2 is SQIVND in the germline V gene (reference sequence). The length of the CDR3 is 15 residues. This receptor was obtained from an adult in good health. The sequencing used peripheral blood, collected on day 0 of AZD1222 vaccination. The chain employs TRBV19 and TRBJ1-5; TRBD1 is a possible D gene (6 bases). CDR3 region: CASSIMGGDNQPQHF. In DNA, the CDR3 is TGTGCCAGTAGTATAATGGGGGGCGACAATCAGCCCCAGCATTTT. The whole variable domain, remainder taken from reference TRBV19 and TRBJ1-5, is DGGITQSPKYLFRKEGQNVTLSCEQNLNHDAMYWYRQDPGQGLRLIYYSQIVNDFQKGDIAEGYSVSREKKESFPLTVTSAQKNPTAFYLCASSIMGGDNQPQHFGDGTRLSIL.